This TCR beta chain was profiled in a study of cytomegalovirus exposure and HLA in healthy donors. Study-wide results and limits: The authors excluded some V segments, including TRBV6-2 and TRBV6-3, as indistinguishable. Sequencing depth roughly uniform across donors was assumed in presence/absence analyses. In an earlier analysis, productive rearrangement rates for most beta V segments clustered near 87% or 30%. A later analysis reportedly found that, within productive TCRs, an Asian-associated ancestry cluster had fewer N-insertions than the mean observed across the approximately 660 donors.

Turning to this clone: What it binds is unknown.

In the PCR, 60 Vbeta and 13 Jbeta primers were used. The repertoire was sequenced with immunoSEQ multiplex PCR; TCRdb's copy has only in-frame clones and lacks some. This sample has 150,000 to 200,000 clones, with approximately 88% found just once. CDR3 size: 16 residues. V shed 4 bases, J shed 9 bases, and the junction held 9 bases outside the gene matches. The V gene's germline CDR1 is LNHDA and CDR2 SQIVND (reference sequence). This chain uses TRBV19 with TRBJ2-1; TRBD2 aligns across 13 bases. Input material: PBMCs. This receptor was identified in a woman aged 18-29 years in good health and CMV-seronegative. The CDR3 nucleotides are TGTGCCAGTAGTAGGTCCACTAGCGGGGGGGCTGTTGAGCAGTTCTTC. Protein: CASSRSTSGGAVEQFF.